This T cell receptor (beta chain) was obtained from a study of metastatic and nonmetastatic thyroid tumors. Study overall: It was across blood and tumor or nodule tissue from malignant and benign thyroid patients that repertoires were compared. General study findings and limits: TCR beta diversity was reportedly significantly higher in malignant thyroid tumors than benign nodules, in blood and tumor.

About this clone itself: Antigen unknown. This specimen includes other DNA sequences encoding the same CDR3.

Trimming stripped 6 bases from V and 5 bases from J, with 8 bases between. This CDR3 spans 12 amino acids. Germline V lookup: CDR1 MNHNS, CDR2 SASEGT. In the original analysis: A classifier of distant metastasis in papillary thyroid cancer was built from CDR3 differences (across clinicopathological groups). TCRdb called clones again from the PCR reads with MiXCR. The V and J calls, along with clone size, are taken from TCRdb and not from the paper's own processing. Of about 38,000 clones listed, about half are singletons. No treatment of any kind had been given to any patient before thyroid surgery. Sequencing used tumor tissue. The chain has TRBV6-1 and TRBJ1-5, with D unresolved. The sequence was obtained from a male donor with papillary thyroid cancer or a benign thyroid nodule (not recorded which). Some clones in this sample may be carry-over from other donors' samples. The CDR3 coding sequence is TGTGCCAGCAGGGTTGGTGATCAGCCCCAGCATTTT. Amino acid sequence: CASRVGDQPQHF.